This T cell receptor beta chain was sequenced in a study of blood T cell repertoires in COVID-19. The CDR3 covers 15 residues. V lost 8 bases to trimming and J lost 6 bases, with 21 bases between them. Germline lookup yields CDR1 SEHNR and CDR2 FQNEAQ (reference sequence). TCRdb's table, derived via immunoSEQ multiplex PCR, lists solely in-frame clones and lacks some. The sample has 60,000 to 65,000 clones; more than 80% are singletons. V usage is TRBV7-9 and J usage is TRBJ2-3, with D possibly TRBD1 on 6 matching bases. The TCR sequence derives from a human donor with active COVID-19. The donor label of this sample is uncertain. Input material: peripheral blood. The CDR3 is CASGKQGRIDDTQYF. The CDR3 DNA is TGTGCCAGCGGGAAACAGGGCCGCATAGACGATACGCAGTATTTT.